This T cell receptor (beta chain) was recovered during a study of T-cell memory formation after mild COVID-19. TCRdb fed the 5' RACE reads into MiXCR, producing one record per CDR3 protein. Among 400,000 to 500,000 distinct CDR3 sequences listed, 20% to 25% were seen once. This clonotype was recorded at least ten times. Its antigen is not identified. Study observations and caveats: Chiefly within CM and EM were the contracting CD4+ clones; CD8+ ones were within EMRA. A second wave of clones peaked on day 37, and their SARS-CoV-2 specificity went unconfirmed.

Trimming removed 5 bases from V and 10 bases from J, with 15 bases in between. Germline CDR1 reads SEHNR; CDR2 reads FQNEAQ (reference sequence). The CDR3 spans 13 residues. Material: PBMCs or a T cell subset sorted from them (not recorded which). The chain links TRBV7-9 to TRBJ2-1, with D possibly TRBD2 on 5 matching bases. The source is an adult woman who had mild COVID-19 (a few samples of this study predate the infection). Cell type and time point are not known. This chain's CDR3 is CASSPTTNWEQFF. The DNA of the CDR3 is TGTGCCAGCAGCCCTACGACTAACTGGGAGCAGTTCTTC.